This is a list of T cell receptor beta chains from one sample in a study of T-cell memory formation after mild COVID-19. MiXCR was run by TCRdb on the 5' RACE reads, yielding one entry per CDR3 protein. The data hold under 250,000 distinct CDR3 sequences, with 15% observed a single time. Input material: PBMCs or a T cell subset sorted from them (not recorded which). The receptors derive from an adult woman who had mild COVID-19 (a few samples of this study predate the infection). Cell type and time point are not known. CDR3s include the opening cysteine and the closing phenylalanine or tryptophan. A D gene is named only where the DNA matches it firmly. Not all rows give a size; the values are once, few, many and, for expanded clones, a class.

clone_size d_call j_call v_call cdr3_nt cdr3_aa
NA TRBD2 TRBJ2-1 TRBV15 TGTGCCACCAGCAGAATGCGGGGGAACAATGAGCAGTTCTTC CATSRMRGNNEQFF
NA NA TRBJ1-6 TRBV6-1 TGTGCCAGCAGTGAAGCTTCAGGGGTACCCAATTCACCCCTCCACTTT CASSEASGVPNSPLHF
few NA TRBJ2-7 TRBV29-1 TGCAGCGTTTGGCCCGCCGGCCCGTCCTACGAGCAGTACTTC CSVWPAGPSYEQYF
NA NA TRBJ2-1 TRBV5-5 TGTGCCAGCAGACTGGACTCTCCCACCTACAATGAGCAGTTCTTC CASRLDSPTYNEQFF
once NA TRBJ2-3 TRBV3-1 TGTGCCAGCAGCCAAGATCATGCTCGTACGCAGTATTTT CASSQDHARTQYF
NA TRBD2 TRBJ2-7 TRBV7-9 TGTGCCAGCAGCCATGGTGCTAGCGGGGGGCCACGATACTTC CASSHGASGGPRYF
NA NA TRBJ1-3 TRBV5-1 TGCGCCAGCAGCTCCACGACCCGGGCGGGAGGAAACACCATATATTTT CASSSTTRAGGNTIYF
NA NA TRBJ2-5 TRBV18 TGTGCCAGCTCCCAGGGGTTGACAGAGACCCAGTACTTC CASSQGLTETQYF
few NA TRBJ1-5 TRBV10-3 TGTGCCATCAGTGGGGGATCGGCCCAGGGCAATCAGCCCCAGCATTTT CAISGGSAQGNQPQHF
NA NA TRBJ2-5 TRBV10-3 TGTGCCATCAGTGAGTCGGGGGTACCAGAGACCCAGTACTTC CAISESGVPETQYF
NA NA TRBJ1-2 TRBV20-1 TGCAGTGCTAAATTTTATGCTCAGGCTGGCTACACCTTC CSAKFYAQAGYTF
few NA TRBJ2-7 TRBV5-1 TGCGCCAGCAGCTTTGGAGGAATCAACTCCTACGAGCAGTACTTC CASSFGGINSYEQYF
NA NA TRBJ2-1 TRBV12-3/TRBV12-4 TGTGCCAGCAGTATTGGATGGGGCTTCGATGAGCAGTTCTTC CASSIGWGFDEQFF
few TRBD2 TRBJ2-5 TRBV11-2 TGTGCCAGCAGCCCGAGGGCGGGGGGCCAAGAGACCCAGTACTTC CASSPRAGGQETQYF
NA TRBD1 TRBJ1-5 TRBV7-2 TGTGCCAGCAGCTCTCACAGGGGTGGATATAGCAATCAGCCCCAGCATTTT CASSSHRGGYSNQPQHF
NA NA TRBJ1-2 TRBV14 TGTGCCAGCAGCCTCCCGGGACGGACCACGGGCGGCTACACCTTC CASSLPGRTTGGYTF
few NA TRBJ1-2 TRBV12-3/TRBV12-4 TGTGCCAGCAGTCTAAGGGGGGGCGCTAACTATGGCTACACCTTC CASSLRGGANYGYTF
NA NA TRBJ1-4 TRBV24-1 TGTGCCACCAGTGACTCAGGACGCACTAATGAAAAACTGTTTTTT CATSDSGRTNEKLFF
NA NA TRBJ1-1 TRBV9 TGTGCCAGCAGCGCCAGCACGTATTTTTCGAACACTGAAGCTTTCTTT CASSASTYFSNTEAFF
few NA TRBJ2-1 TRBV25-1 TGTGCCAGCAGTGATAGAGGGTTGGATGAGCAGTTCTTC CASSDRGLDEQFF
few TRBD1 TRBJ2-7 TRBV7-8 TGTGCCAGCAGCACCGCAACAGGGGCCCTCTACGAGCAGTACTTC CASSTATGALYEQYF
few TRBD2 TRBJ2-1 TRBV12-3/TRBV12-4 TGTGCCAGCAGTTTAGTGACTAGCGGGGATAATGAGCAGTTCTTC CASSLVTSGDNEQFF
many NA TRBJ2-2 TRBV24-1 TGTGCCACCAGTGATTTGCAAGGTAGTAGCAAGAACGCCGGGGAGCTGTTTTTT CATSDLQGSSKNAGELFF
many NA TRBJ2-3 TRBV12-3/TRBV12-4 TGTGCCAGCAGTTTAGGTCGCTCTAGCAGCACAGATACGCAGTATTTT CASSLGRSSSTDTQYF
few NA TRBJ1-5 TRBV20-1 TGCAGTGCTATCCGGGTCCCCGTTACAGGAGGCAATCAGCCCCAGCATTTT CSAIRVPVTGGNQPQHF
NA NA TRBJ1-3 TRBV5-5 TGTGCCAGCAGCTTGGGGAGGGGAGGAAACACCATATATTTT CASSLGRGGNTIYF